Listed here are 6 T cell receptor beta chains from one sample, sequenced in a study of T cells in Graves' hyperthyroidism and ophthalmopathy. Researchers took RNA transcripts and amplified the TCR beta CDR3 regions from them. TCR CDR3 regions were first amplified by RT-PCR with HTBI primers. TCRdb re-analysed the multiplex PCR reads in MiXCR, keeping a single row per CDR3 protein. The sample lists about 840,000 distinct CDR3 sequences; over 35% were seen once. The sample consisted of blood. These TCRs come from a man aged 18 to 30 with Graves' hyperthyroidism.

This clonotype was seen a few times. The chain couples TRBV5-1 to TRBJ2-6; unclear D gene. The CDR3 sequence is 15 residues long. The germline V and J ends were trimmed by 3 bases and 0 bases, with 7 bases remaining between them. Germline V gene lookup returns CDR1 SGHRS and CDR2 YFSETQ. CDR3: CASSSYISGANVLTF. The CDR3 DNA is TGCGCCAGCAGCTCTTATATCTCTGGGGCCAACGTCCTGACTTTC.

CDR3 amino acids: CSVHNEQFF. CDR3 coding DNA: TGCAGCGTTCACAATGAGCAGTTCTTC. The V gene is TRBV29-1, the J gene TRBJ2-1, with no clear D. Looked up from germline, CDR1 is SQVTM and CDR2 is ANQGSEA. The V gene lost 5 bases and the J gene lost 5 bases, with 1 base spanning the gap. The CDR3 spans 9 residues.

The rearrangement uses TRBV10-3 and TRBJ1-6; D not resolved. Trimming pared 8 bases from V and 11 bases from J, leaving 16 bases between. This CDR3 is 13 amino acids long. Germline V gives CDR1 ENHRY, CDR2 SYGVKD. The CDR3 spells CAIGEEIRAPLHF. DNA of the CDR3: TGTGCCATCGGGGAGGAGATTAGGGCACCCCTCCACTTT.

The chain has TRBV15 and TRBJ1-6, with unresolved D. The CDR3 loop spans 12 amino acids. Per the germline V gene, CDR1 is LNHNV and CDR2 is YYDKDF (reference sequence). V was pared by 3 bases and J by 8 bases, with 5 bases between. CDR3 sequence reads: CATSSGYSPLHF. The CDR3 nucleotides read TGTGCCACCAGCAGTGGGTATTCACCCCTCCACTTT.

This chain's CDR3 is CAISEMTGANQPQHF. The CDR3 region has the DNA TGTGCCATCAGTGAGATGACAGGGGCAAATCAGCCCCAGCATTTT. The gene calls are TRBV10-3 and TRBJ1-5; 8 bases match TRBD1. V shed 2 bases, J shed 4 bases, and the junction held 4 bases outside the gene matches. Germline V gives CDR1 ENHRY, CDR2 SYGVKD. CDR3 length equals 15 residues.

This chain joins TRBV2 and TRBJ1-1; D remains unclear. The CDR3 totals 14 residues. Per germline, CDR1 SNHLY and CDR2 FYNNEI. Trimming shortened V by 7 bases and J by 3 bases, and 15 bases separated the two germline ends. The CDR3 region is CASTQAREYTEAFF. In DNA form, the CDR3 reads TGTGCCAGCACCCAAGCCAGAGAGTACACTGAAGCTTTCTTT. The full variable domain, its missing parts supplied by reference TRBV2 and TRBJ1-1, is EPEVTQTPSHQVTQMGQEVILRCVPISNHLYFYWYRQILGQKVEFLVSFYNNEISEKSEIFDDQFSVERPDGSNFTLKIRSTKLEDSAMYFCASTQAREYTEAFFGQGTRLTVV.